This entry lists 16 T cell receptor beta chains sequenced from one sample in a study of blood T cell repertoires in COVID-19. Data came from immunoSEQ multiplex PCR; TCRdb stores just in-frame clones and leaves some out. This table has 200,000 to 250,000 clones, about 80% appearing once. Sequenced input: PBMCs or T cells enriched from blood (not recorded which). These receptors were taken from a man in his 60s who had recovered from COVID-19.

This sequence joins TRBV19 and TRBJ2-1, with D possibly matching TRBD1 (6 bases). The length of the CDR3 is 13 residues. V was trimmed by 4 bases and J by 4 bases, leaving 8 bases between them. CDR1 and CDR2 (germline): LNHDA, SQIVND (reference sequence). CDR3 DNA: TGTGCCAGTAGTAAAGGACAGTACAATGAGCAGTTCTTC. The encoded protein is CASSKGQYNEQFF.

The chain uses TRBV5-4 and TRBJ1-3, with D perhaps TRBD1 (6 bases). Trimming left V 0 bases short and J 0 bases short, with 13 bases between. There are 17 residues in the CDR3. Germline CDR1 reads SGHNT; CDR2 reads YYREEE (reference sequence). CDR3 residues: CASSLGGQFRSGNTIYF. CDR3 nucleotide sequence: TGTGCCAGCAGCTTGGGGGGGCAGTTCCGCTCTGGAAACACCATATATTTT.

The CDR3 region is CASSLVTPRNMNTEAFF. The CDR3 DNA sequence: TGCGCCAGCAGCTTGGTGACACCAAGAAACATGAACACTGAAGCTTTCTTT. This rearrangement joins TRBV5-1 to TRBJ1-1, with no clear D. V was pared by 0 bases and J by 0 bases, with 15 bases between. The CDR3 spans 17 residues. Looked up from germline, CDR1 is SGHRS and CDR2 is YFSETQ.

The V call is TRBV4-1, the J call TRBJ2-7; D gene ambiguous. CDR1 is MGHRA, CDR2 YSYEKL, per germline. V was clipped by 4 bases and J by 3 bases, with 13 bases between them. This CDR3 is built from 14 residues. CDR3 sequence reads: CASSPTRSDYEQYF. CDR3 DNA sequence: TGCGCCAGCAGCCCGACCAGGTCGGACTACGAGCAGTACTTC.

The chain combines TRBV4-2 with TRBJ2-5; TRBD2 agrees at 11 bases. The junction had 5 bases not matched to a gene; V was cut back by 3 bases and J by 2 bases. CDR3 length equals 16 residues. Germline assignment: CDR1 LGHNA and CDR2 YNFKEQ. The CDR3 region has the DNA TGTGCCAGCAGCCAGGCTTTAGCGGGGGGGCAAGAGACCCAGTACTTC. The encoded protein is CASSQALAGGQETQYF.

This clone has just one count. The CDR3 spells CAWSVVGGDQPQHF. The CDR3 DNA reads TGTGCCTGGAGTGTTGTTGGAGGGGATCAGCCCCAGCATTTT. V is TRBV30 and J is TRBJ1-5, with a weak D call TRBD1 (5 bases). Germline CDR1 reads GTSNPN; CDR2 reads SVGIG (reference sequence). The CDR3 spans 14 residues. Trimming cost V 0 bases and J 5 bases, with 11 bases left between them.

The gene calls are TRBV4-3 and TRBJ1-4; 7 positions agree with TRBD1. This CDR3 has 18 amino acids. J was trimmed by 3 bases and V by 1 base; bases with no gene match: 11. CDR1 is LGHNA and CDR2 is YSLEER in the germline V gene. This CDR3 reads CASSQGRRGSQANEKLFF. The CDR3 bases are TGCGCCAGCAGCCAAGGCCGCAGGGGGTCTCAAGCTAATGAAAAACTGTTTTTT.

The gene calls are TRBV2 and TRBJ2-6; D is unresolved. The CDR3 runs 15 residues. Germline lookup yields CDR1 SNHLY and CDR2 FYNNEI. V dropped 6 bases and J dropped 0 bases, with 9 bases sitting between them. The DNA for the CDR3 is TGTGCCAGCAGGCTGAGGAGCTCTGGGGCCAACGTCCTGACTTTC. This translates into CASRLRSSGANVLTF.

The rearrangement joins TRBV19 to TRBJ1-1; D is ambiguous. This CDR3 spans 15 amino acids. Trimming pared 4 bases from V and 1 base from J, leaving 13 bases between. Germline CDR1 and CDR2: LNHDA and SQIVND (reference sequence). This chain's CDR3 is CASSTRGGWNTEAFF. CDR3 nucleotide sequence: TGTGCCAGTAGTACCCGGGGAGGTTGGAACACTGAAGCTTTCTTT.

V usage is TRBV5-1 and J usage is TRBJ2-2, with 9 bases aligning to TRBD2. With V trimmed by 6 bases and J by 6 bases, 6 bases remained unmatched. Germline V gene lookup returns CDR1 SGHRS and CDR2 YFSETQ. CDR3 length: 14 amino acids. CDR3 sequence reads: CASKAGGPPGELFF. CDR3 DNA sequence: TGCGCCAGCAAGGCGGGGGGGCCACCCGGGGAGCTGTTTTTT.

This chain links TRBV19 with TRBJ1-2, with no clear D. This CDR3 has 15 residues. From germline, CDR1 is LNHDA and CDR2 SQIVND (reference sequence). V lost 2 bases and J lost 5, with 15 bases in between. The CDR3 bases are TGTGCCAGTAGTATATTTACTGGGCAGCATTATGGCTACACCTTC. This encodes CASSIFTGQHYGYTF.

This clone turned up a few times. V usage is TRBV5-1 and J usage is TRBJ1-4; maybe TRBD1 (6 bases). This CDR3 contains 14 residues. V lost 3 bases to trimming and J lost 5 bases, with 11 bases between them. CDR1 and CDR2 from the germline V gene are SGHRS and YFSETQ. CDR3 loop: CASSSGTMNEKLFF. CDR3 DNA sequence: TGCGCCAGCAGCTCCGGGACAATGAATGAAAAACTGTTTTTT.

The CDR3 protein is CASSQVSATGELFF. The CDR3, as DNA: TGTGCCAGCAGCCAAGTTTCAGCGACCGGGGAGCTGTTTTTT. The rearrangement uses TRBV14 and TRBJ2-2; D gene uncertain. Trimming took off 1 base at V and 5 bases at J, with 8 bases between the two ends. Germline lookup yields CDR1 SGHDN and CDR2 FVKESK. This CDR3 is 14 amino acids long.

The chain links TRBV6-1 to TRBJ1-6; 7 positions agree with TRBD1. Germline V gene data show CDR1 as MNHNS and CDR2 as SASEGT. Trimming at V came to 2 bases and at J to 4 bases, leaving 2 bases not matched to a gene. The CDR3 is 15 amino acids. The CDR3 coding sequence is TGTGCCAGCAGTGAATCACAGGGGTATAATTCACCCCTCCACTTT. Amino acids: CASSESQGYNSPLHF.

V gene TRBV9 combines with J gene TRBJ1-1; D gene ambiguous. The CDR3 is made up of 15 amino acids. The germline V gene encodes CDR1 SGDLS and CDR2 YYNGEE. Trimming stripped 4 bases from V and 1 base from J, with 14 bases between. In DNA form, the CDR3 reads TGTGCCAGCAGCAGTCGGACTGACCAGAACACTGAAGCTTTCTTT. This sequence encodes CASSSRTDQNTEAFF.

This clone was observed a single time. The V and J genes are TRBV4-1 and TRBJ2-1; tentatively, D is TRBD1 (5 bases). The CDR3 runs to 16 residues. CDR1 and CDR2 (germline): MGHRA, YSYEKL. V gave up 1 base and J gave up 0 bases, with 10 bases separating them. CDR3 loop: CASSQGMGPSYNEQFF. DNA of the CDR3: TGCGCCAGCAGCCAAGGTATGGGGCCCTCCTACAATGAGCAGTTCTTC.